The 26 T cell receptor beta chains presented below share a single source sample, sequenced in a study of PD-L1 blockade in urothelial cancer. Clones were sequenced by immunoSEQ multiplex PCR, and TCRdb holds only the in-frame ones, with some missing. Of some 45,000 clones in the sample, more than 70% were seen once. The sequenced sample was PBMCs, obtained around atezolizumab (anti-PD-L1) treatment. Receptors originate from a man older than 75 with urothelial cancer.

This chain links TRBV4-1 with TRBJ2-7, with D possibly TRBD2 on 6 matching bases. V was clipped by 1 base and J by 7 bases, with 14 bases between them. Germline V gene sequence: CDR1 MGHRA, CDR2 YSYEKL. The CDR3 runs to 14 residues. The CDR3, as DNA: TGCGCCAGCAGCCAAGCGGGACTCGGCGGGGAGCAGTACTTC. It specifies CASSQAGLGGEQYF.

V gene TRBV19 combines with J gene TRBJ2-1, with D perhaps TRBD2 (5 bases). Germline V gives CDR1 LNHDA, CDR2 SQIVND (reference sequence). The V and J ends lost 3 bases and 0 bases respectively, with 21 bases between them. This CDR3 comprises 19 residues. This CDR3 reads CASSIALAGVPSSYNEQFF. The CDR3, as DNA: TGTGCCAGTAGTATCGCATTGGCCGGGGTACCTAGCTCCTACAATGAGCAGTTCTTC.

This chain connects TRBV9 to TRBJ1-2; TRBD1 aligns across 10 bases. The V segment lost 3 bases and the J segment 3 bases; nucleotides outside the gene matches: 5. The CDR3 loop spans 15 amino acids. Germline V gene lookup returns CDR1 SGDLS and CDR2 YYNGEE. CDR3 in DNA: TGTGCCAGCAGCGCCGGACAGGGGGTTTACTATGGCTACACCTTC. Translation: CASSAGQGVYYGYTF.

This rearrangement joins TRBV5-1 to TRBJ2-1, with D perhaps matching TRBD2 (6 bases). The CDR3 covers 15 residues. Between the trimmed V and J ends, which lost 0 bases and 2 bases, there was a span of 9 bases. Germline CDR1 reads SGHRS; CDR2 reads YFSETQ. DNA of the CDR3: TGCGCCAGCAGCTTGGGGCTAGCGACCTACAATGAGCAGTTCTTC. Protein product: CASSLGLATYNEQFF.

The genes are TRBV10-3 and TRBJ2-7, with 7 bases lining up with TRBD2. The CDR3 spans 13 residues. Germline V lookup: CDR1 ENHRY, CDR2 SYGVKD. V lost 8 bases to trimming and J lost 0 bases; unmatched junction nucleotides: 4. Here the CDR3 DNA reads TGTGCCATCTCTGGGACTACCTCCTACGAGCAGTACTTC. Encoded protein: CAISGTTSYEQYF.

The J gene is TRBJ2-7, the V gene TRBV18, with 9 bases that match TRBD1. The germline V gene encodes CDR1 KGHSH and CDR2 LQKENI. V dropped 3 bases and J dropped 5; count of bases not matched to a gene: 2. This CDR3 region has 13 residues. This chain's CDR3 is CASSPGQGNEQYF. As DNA, the CDR3 is TGTGCCAGCTCACCGGGACAGGGAAACGAGCAGTACTTC.

There are a few counts of this clone. The rearrangement links TRBV9 to TRBJ2-5; 13 bases agree with TRBD2. The length of the CDR3 is 16 residues. Germline V gene lookup returns CDR1 SGDLS and CDR2 YYNGEE. V was clipped by 4 bases and J by 5 bases; unmatched bases: 8. This CDR3 is CASSPPLAGGPETQYF. CDR3 sequence (DNA): TGTGCCAGCAGCCCACCACTAGCGGGAGGGCCCGAGACCCAGTACTTC.

The J gene is TRBJ2-1, the V gene TRBV7-8; 9 bases are shared with TRBD2. V shed 3 bases, J shed 2 bases, and the junction held 5 bases outside the gene matches. Germline V gene lookup returns CDR1 SGHVS and CDR2 FQNEAQ. The CDR3 is 16 residues long. CDR3 coding DNA: TGTGCCAGCAGCTTCCGGCGGGAGGGCCCCTACAATGAGCAGTTCTTC. This translates into CASSFRREGPYNEQFF. Based on the CDR3 plus reference TRBV7-8 and TRBJ2-1, the full variable domain is GAGVSQSPRYKVAKRGQDVALRCDPISGHVSLFWYQQALGQGPEFLTYFQNEAQLDKSGLPSDRFFAERPEGSVSTLKIQRTQQEDSAVYLCASSFRREGPYNEQFFGPGTRLTVL.

In this sample, this clone turned up once. The chain links TRBV4-2 to TRBJ2-3; 8 bases agree with TRBD2. Germline-derived CDR1 and CDR2 are LGHNA and YNFKEQ. V shed 1 base, J shed 4 bases, and the junction held 10 bases outside the gene matches. The CDR3 contains 17 residues. The CDR3, as DNA: TGTGCCAGCAGCCAAGCTTTTCGGGGGGGCGGAGCAGATACGCAGTATTTT. Amino acids: CASSQAFRGGGADTQYF.

This sequence joins TRBV9 and TRBJ2-1; D remains unclear. This CDR3 has 15 amino acids. The germline V gene has CDR1 SGDLS and CDR2 YYNGEE. The V gene lost 2 bases and the J gene lost 6 bases, with 15 bases spanning the gap. CDR3 protein: CASSVRLSPLNEQFF. For the CDR3, the DNA is TGTGCCAGCAGCGTCCGACTTAGCCCCCTCAATGAGCAGTTCTTC.

The chain is built from TRBV25-1 and TRBJ2-2, with D uncertain. CDR3 size: 12 residues. V dropped 7 bases and J dropped 1 base, with 4 bases sitting between them. The germline V gene has CDR1 MGHDK and CDR2 SYGVNS. The CDR3 DNA follows: TGTGCCAGCAATCTGAACACCGGGGAGCTGTTTTTT. Protein: CASNLNTGELFF. Using reference TRBV25-1 and TRBJ2-2 for the parts outside the CDR3, the full variable domain is EADIYQTPRYLVIGTGKKITLECSQTMGHDKMYWYQQDPGMELHLIHYSYGVNSTEKGDLSSESTVSRIRTEHFPLTLESARPSHTSQYLCASNLNTGELFFGEGSRLTVL.

The rearrangement uses TRBV7-9 and TRBJ2-7, with 9 bases aligning to TRBD1. The germline CDR1 and CDR2 sequences are SEHNR and FQNEAQ (reference sequence). The CDR3 length is 15 residues. V shed 5 bases and J 7 bases; nucleotides not matched to a gene: 12. The CDR3 loop is CASSPTITGGNEQYF. The CDR3, as DNA: TGTGCCAGCAGCCCAACCATTACAGGGGGCAATGAGCAGTACTTC.

This chain joins TRBV19 and TRBJ2-1, with 7 positions matching TRBD1. The V and J ends lost 0 bases and 2 bases, in that order; junction bases with no gene match: 10. The CDR3 is made up of 18 amino acids. From germline, CDR1 is LNHDA and CDR2 SQIVND (reference sequence). CDR3 amino acids: CASSIDLSDRAPYNEQFF. CDR3 sequence (DNA): TGTGCCAGTAGTATAGATCTAAGTGACAGGGCCCCCTACAATGAGCAGTTCTTC.

The J gene is TRBJ1-1, the V gene TRBV15; D is possibly TRBD1 (6 bases). The CDR3 totals 15 residues. The germline V gene has CDR1 LNHNV and CDR2 YYDKDF (reference sequence). The V end lost 6 bases, the J end lost 2 bases, and 16 bases lay between the germline ends. In DNA, the CDR3 is TGTGCCACCAGGACTGGGGGGGCATCTAACACTGAAGCTTTCTTT. This translates into CATRTGGASNTEAFF.

V usage is TRBV29-1 and J usage is TRBJ2-1; a possible D gene is TRBD2 (5 bases). CDR3 length equals 12 residues. Trimming took 4 bases from V and 7 from J, leaving 11 bases between them. Per the germline V gene, CDR1 is SQVTM and CDR2 is ANQGSEA. The CDR3 bases are TGCAGCGTTGCAGACGGGATAAATGAGCAGTTCTTC. Protein sequence: CSVADGINEQFF.

This sequence joins TRBV7-4 and TRBJ1-1; maybe TRBD1 (5 bases). Germline V gene data show CDR1 as SGHVT and CDR2 as SQSDAQ. This CDR3 is built from 19 residues. V was pared by 4 bases and J by 1 base, with 25 bases between. CDR3 region: CASSCGRPGEGAANTEAFF. DNA for the CDR3: TGTGCCAGCAGCTGCGGACGGCCGGGCGAAGGGGCCGCGAACACTGAAGCTTTCTTT.

This sequence joins TRBV18 and TRBJ1-1, with no clear D. Trimming cost V 6 bases and J 5 bases, with 22 bases left between them. CDR1 is KGHSH, CDR2 LQKENI, per germline. The CDR3 is 16 amino acids. CDR3 bases: TGTGCCAGCTCCGCTATGGGAGATGCGGGGAGTACTGAAGCTTTCTTT. This encodes CASSAMGDAGSTEAFF.

In DNA, the CDR3 is TGTGCCAGCAGTTCAGGGGTTGGGGGCAATCAGCCCCAGCATTTT. As protein: CASSSGVGGNQPQHF. The chain has TRBV27 and TRBJ1-5; D is perhaps TRBD1 (6 bases). V lost 4 bases to trimming and J lost 2 bases, with 12 bases between them. There are 15 residues in the CDR3. Germline V gene lookup returns CDR1 MNHEY and CDR2 SMNVEV (reference sequence).

The chain links TRBV7-9 to TRBJ2-7, with a possible D match to TRBD2 (6 bases). V was clipped by 1 base and J by 1 base, with 11 bases between them. The germline V gene encodes CDR1 SEHNR and CDR2 FQNEAQ (reference sequence). The CDR3 loop spans 15 amino acids. The CDR3 spells CASSLVGDSSYEQYF. The DNA of the CDR3 is TGTGCCAGCAGCTTAGTCGGGGACTCGTCCTACGAGCAGTACTTC.

V usage is TRBV11-1 and J usage is TRBJ2-3; 7 bases fit TRBD1. Looked up from germline, CDR1 is SGHAT and CDR2 is FQDESV (reference sequence). V shed 5 bases, J shed 3 bases, and the junction held 11 bases outside the gene matches. CDR3 size: 16 residues. CDR3 region: CASSPITGVGTDTQYF. The CDR3 bases are TGTGCCAGCAGCCCTATTACAGGGGTTGGTACAGATACGCAGTATTTT.

The chain recombines TRBV4-1 with TRBJ1-5, with 7 bases matching TRBD1. This CDR3 is built from 15 residues. Germline CDR1 is MGHRA and CDR2 is YSYEKL. With V trimmed by 3 bases and J by 7 bases, 9 bases remained unmatched. This CDR3 is CASSQGEGAGQPQHF. CDR3 in DNA: TGCGCCAGCAGCCAGGGCGAGGGGGCCGGGCAGCCCCAGCATTTT.

The CDR3 spells CASSDETDYGYTF. The CDR3 coding sequence is TGTGCCAGCAGTGATGAGACTGACTATGGCTACACCTTC. The rearrangement links TRBV6-1 to TRBJ1-2; D ambiguous. CDR3 length equals 13 residues. V was clipped by 3 bases and J by 3 bases, with 8 bases between them. Germline V CDR1 and CDR2: MNHNS, SASEGT.

The V gene is TRBV7-2, the J gene TRBJ1-3; D might be TRBD1 (5 bases). This CDR3 comprises 15 residues. The germline CDR1 and CDR2 sequences are SGHTA and FQGNSA. V was pared by 1 base and J by 0 bases, with 7 bases between. CDR3 DNA: TGTGCCAGCAGCTTAGGACAGAGCTCTGGAAACACCATATATTTT. Protein sequence: CASSLGQSSGNTIYF.

This chain connects TRBV5-1 to TRBJ2-7, with TRBD1 matching over 8 bases. Germline V lookup: CDR1 SGHRS, CDR2 YFSETQ. The CDR3 runs to 15 residues. The junction had 11 bases not matched to a gene; V was cut back by 4 bases and J by 5 bases. The CDR3 DNA sequence: TGCGCCAGCAGCGTCACAGGGGGGTTCACAAACGAGCAGTACTTC. Its translation is CASSVTGGFTNEQYF.

CDR3 in DNA: TGTGCCACCAGCAACCTACTAGCGGGAGTCACAGATACGCAGTATTTT. Its protein is CATSNLLAGVTDTQYF. The V gene is TRBV15, the J gene TRBJ2-3, with TRBD2 matching 11 bases. This CDR3 region has 16 residues. Germline assignment: CDR1 LNHNV and CDR2 YYDKDF (reference sequence). V lost 4 bases to trimming and J lost 2 bases; unmatched junction nucleotides: 5. Together with reference TRBV15 and TRBJ2-3, the CDR3 gives the full variable domain: DAMVIQNPRYQVTQFGKPVTLSCSQTLNHNVMYWYQQKSSQAPKLLFHYYDKDFNNEADTPDNFQSRRPNTSFCFLDIRSPGLGDTAMYLCATSNLLAGVTDTQYFGPGTRLTVL.

V usage is TRBV14 and J usage is TRBJ1-3; weak D call: TRBD1 (6 bases). The CDR3 has 17 residues. The V gene's germline CDR1 is SGHDN and CDR2 FVKESK. V lost 8 bases to trimming and J lost 0 bases, with 20 bases between them. In DNA, the CDR3 is TGTGCCAGCCGGGGTGTTGAAACAGGGAACTCTGGAAACACCATATATTTT. It yields the protein CASRGVETGNSGNTIYF.